The TCR beta chain described here comes from a study of T-cell reconstitution after alpha-beta-depleted transplantation in children. Whole-study findings and limits: Newly generated T cells supplied most T-cell counts and diversity one year post-transplant. Reported findings indicate that, about two months after transplant, alpha-beta T cells came from several hundred expanded clones, which were derived from non-depleted graft cells.

Concerning this clonotype: Its specificity is unknown.

Unique molecular identifiers were used to barcode this TCRbeta library. TCRdb independently ran MiXCR on the PCR reads; one entry per CDR3 protein. The table records hundreds of thousands of distinct CDR3 sequences, roughly 25% of them present only once. This TCR was recovered from a female patient between 2 and 10 years old who had a stem cell transplant for congenital amegakaryocytic thrombocytopenia, so the T cells may come from the graft donor. Sequencing was performed on PBMCs, mostly from graft donor cells, taken 360 days after TCRalphabeta/CD19-depleted stem cell transplant.

DNA for the CDR3: TGCAGTGCTAGAACAGGGGGCGCCGGGGCTAATGAAAAACTGTTTTTT. The encoded protein is CSARTGGAGANEKLFF. The V gene is TRBV20-1, the J gene TRBJ1-4, with TRBD1 matching 9 bases. This CDR3 has 16 residues. The V segment lost 2 bases and the J segment 3 bases; nucleotides outside the gene matches: 7. CDR1 is DFQATT, CDR2 SNEGSKA, per germline (reference sequence).